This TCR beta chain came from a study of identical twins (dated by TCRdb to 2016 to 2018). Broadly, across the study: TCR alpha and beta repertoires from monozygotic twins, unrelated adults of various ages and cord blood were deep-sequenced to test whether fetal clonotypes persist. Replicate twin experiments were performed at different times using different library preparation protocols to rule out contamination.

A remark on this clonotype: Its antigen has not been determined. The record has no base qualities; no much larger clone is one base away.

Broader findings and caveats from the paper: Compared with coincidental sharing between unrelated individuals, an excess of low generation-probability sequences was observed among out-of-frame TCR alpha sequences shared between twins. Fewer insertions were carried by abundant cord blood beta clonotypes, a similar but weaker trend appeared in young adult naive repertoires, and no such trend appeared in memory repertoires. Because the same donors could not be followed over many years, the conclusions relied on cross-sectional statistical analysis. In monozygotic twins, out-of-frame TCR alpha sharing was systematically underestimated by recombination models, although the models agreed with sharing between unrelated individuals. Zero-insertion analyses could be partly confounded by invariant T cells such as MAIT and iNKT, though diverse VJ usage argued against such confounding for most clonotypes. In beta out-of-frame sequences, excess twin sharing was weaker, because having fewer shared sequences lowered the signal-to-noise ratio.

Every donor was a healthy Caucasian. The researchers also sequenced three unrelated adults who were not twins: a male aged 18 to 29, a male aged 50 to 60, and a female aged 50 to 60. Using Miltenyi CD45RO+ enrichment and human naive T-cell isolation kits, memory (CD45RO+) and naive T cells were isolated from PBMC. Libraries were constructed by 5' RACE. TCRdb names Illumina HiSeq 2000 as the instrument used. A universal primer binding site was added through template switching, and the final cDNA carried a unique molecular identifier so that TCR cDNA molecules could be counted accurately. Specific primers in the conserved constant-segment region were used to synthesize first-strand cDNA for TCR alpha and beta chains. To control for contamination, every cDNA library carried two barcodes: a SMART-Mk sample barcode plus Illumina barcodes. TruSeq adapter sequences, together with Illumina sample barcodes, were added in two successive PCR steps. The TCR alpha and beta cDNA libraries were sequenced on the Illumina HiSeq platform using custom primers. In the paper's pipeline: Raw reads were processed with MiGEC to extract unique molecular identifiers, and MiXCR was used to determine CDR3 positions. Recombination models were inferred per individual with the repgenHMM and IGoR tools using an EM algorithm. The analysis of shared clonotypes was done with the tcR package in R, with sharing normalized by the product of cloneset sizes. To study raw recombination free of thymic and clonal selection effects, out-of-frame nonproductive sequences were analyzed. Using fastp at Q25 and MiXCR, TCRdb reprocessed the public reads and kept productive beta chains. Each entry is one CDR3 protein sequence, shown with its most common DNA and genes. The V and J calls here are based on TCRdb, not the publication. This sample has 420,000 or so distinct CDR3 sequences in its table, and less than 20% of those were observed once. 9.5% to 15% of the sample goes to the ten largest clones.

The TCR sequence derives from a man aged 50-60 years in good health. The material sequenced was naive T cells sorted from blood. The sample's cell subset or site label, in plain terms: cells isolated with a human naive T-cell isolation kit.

The CDR3 here reads CASSSLGRYNSGANVLTF. The DNA reads as follows: TGTGCCAGCAGTTCCCTGGGACGGTACAATTCTGGGGCCAACGTCCTGACTTTC. This chain is built from TRBV28 and TRBJ2-6, with the D gene possibly TRBD1 or TRBD2, each one fitting 5 bases. The germline V gene sets CDR1 to MDHEN and CDR2 to SYDVKM. CDR3 length: 18 amino acids, cysteine to phenylalanine. Of the read, only the CDR3 DNA is kept; its 54 bases are in frame from base 1. The V end loses 4 bases and the J end loses 1 base, and a stretch of 17 bases separates them. The entire variable domain, with the stretches around the CDR3 drawn from the reference TRBV28 and TRBJ2-6 proteins, is DVKVTQSSRYLVKRTGEKVFLECVQDMDHENMFWYRQDPGLGLRLIYFSYDVKMKEKGDIPEGYSVSREKKERFSLILESASTNQTSMYLCASSSLGRYNSGANVLTFGAGSRLTVL.